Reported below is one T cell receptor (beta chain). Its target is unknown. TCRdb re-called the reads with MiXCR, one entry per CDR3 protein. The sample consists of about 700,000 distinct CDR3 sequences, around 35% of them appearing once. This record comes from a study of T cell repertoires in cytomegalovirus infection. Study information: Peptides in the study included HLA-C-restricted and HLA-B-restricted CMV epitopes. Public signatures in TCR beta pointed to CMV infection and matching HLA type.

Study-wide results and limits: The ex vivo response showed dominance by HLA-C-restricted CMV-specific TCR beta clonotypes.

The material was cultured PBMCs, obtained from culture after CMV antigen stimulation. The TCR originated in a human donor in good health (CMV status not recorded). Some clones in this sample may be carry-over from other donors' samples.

The DNA of the CDR3 is TGTGCCAGCAGACCCCGGGACTGGAACTACAATGAGCAGTTCTTC. Its translation is CASRPRDWNYNEQFF. The chain employs TRBV7-9 and TRBJ2-1; a possible D gene is TRBD2 (6 bases). CDR1 and CDR2 from the germline V gene are SEHNR and FQNEAQ (reference sequence). CDR3 length: 15 residues. Trimming took 6 bases from V and 3 from J, leaving 15 bases between them.